One sample yielded the 4 T cell receptor beta chains listed below, sequenced in a study of blood T cells in healthy people across ages. For the second PCR, which ran for roughly 7 to 11 cycles, a sample-barcoded 5' primer and a J-beta primer mix were used. TCRdb itself ran the 5' RACE reads through MiXCR, one entry per CDR3 protein. The sample yields about 1.4 million distinct CDR3 sequences, almost 60% seen once. Sequenced: blood. All receptors come from a man aged 18 to 29 in good health.

This chain connects TRBV4-1 to TRBJ1-4, with TRBD1 identical over 10 bases. The CDR3 covers 15 residues. CDR1 MGHRA and CDR2 YSYEKL come from the germline V gene. V was pared by 5 bases and J by 8 bases, with 8 bases of the junction left unmatched. The chain's CDR3 is CASSVGQGGREKLFF. For the CDR3, the DNA is TGCGCCAGCAGCGTCGGACAGGGGGGTCGAGAAAAACTGTTTTTT.

This clonotype was detected ten times or more. V gene TRBV7-2 combines with J gene TRBJ2-7; TRBD1 matches at 8 bases. The V segment lost 3 bases and the J segment 2 bases; nucleotides outside the gene matches: 6. The CDR3 length is 15 residues. The germline CDR1 and CDR2 sequences are SGHTA and FQGNSA. In nucleotides, the CDR3 is TGTGCCAGCAGCTTGGTCGGACAGGGAACCTACGAGCAGTACTTC. It is translated as CASSLVGQGTYEQYF.

The chain recombines TRBV29-1 with TRBJ2-4; D tentatively fits TRBD1 or TRBD2 (5 bases each). Germline CDR1 is SQVTM and CDR2 is ANQGSEA. V shed 7 bases and J shed 3 bases, with 16 bases lying between them. The length of the CDR3 is 14 residues. The CDR3 DNA follows: TGCAGCGCCATGGACGGGGCAGGCAAAAACATTCAGTACTTC. Its translation is CSAMDGAGKNIQYF.

The V gene is TRBV4-1, the J gene TRBJ2-3; 9 bases map to TRBD1. The ends lost 4 bases at V and 5 bases at J; junction bases unmatched: 10. Germline-derived CDR1 and CDR2 are MGHRA and YSYEKL. CDR3 length: 16 residues. The CDR3 is CASSLRGTGSVDTQYF. CDR3 DNA: TGCGCCAGCAGCCTCCGCGGGACAGGGAGTGTAGATACGCAGTATTTT.